A single TCR beta chain is shown here with its context. The assay was immunoSEQ multiplex PCR, and TCRdb's table has in-frame clones only and misses some. This sample carries 120,000 or so clones, around 88% of them seen once, and the ten largest clones take about 1%. This entry is derived from a study of blood T cell repertoires in COVID-19. The CDR3 covers 14 residues. The germline V gene has CDR1 SGHVS and CDR2 FNYEAQ. Trimming left V 10 bases short and J 5 bases short, with 20 bases between. The V call is TRBV7-6, the J call TRBJ2-5; D perhaps matches TRBD2 (6 bases). The sample was peripheral blood. This clonotype originated in a woman in her forties or fifties with active or convalescent COVID-19. For the CDR3, the DNA is TGTGCCACCGGGACCTCCCCGGGGGTTGAGACCCAGTACTTC. This codes for CATGTSPGVETQYF.